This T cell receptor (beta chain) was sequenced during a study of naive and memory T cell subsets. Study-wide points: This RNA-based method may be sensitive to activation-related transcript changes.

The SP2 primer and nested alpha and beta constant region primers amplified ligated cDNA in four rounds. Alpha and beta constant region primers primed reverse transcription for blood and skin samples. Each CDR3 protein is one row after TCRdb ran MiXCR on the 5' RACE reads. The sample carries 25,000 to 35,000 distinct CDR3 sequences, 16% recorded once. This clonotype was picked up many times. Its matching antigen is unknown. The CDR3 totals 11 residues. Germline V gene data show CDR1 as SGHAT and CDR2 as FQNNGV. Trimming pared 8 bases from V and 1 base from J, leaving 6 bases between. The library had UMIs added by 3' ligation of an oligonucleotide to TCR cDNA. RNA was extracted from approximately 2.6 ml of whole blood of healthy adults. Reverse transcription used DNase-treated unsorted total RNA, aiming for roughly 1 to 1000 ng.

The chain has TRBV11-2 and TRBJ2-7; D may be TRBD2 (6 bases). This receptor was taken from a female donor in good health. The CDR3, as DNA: TGTGCCAGCGGGGGGTCCTACGAGCAGTACTTC. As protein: CASGGSYEQYF.